This entry lists 10 T cell receptor beta chains sequenced from one sample in a study of control samples from healthy donors and cancer patients. Assay: immunoSEQ multiplex PCR; the TCRdb copy retains only in-frame clones and omits some. This sample has 100,000 to 150,000 clones; 75% to 95% occur once, and the top ten carry 2% to 3%. The sample was blood. The receptors were sampled from a man aged 35 to 55 in good health.

This clone has more than one count but fewer than ten. The chain carries TRBV2 and TRBJ1-2; possibly TRBD1 for D (6 bases). The V and J ends lost 6 bases and 8 bases respectively, with 13 bases between them. Germline assignment: CDR1 SNHLY and CDR2 FYNNEI. The CDR3 consists of 12 residues. CDR3 amino acids: CASRAGTLGYTF. DNA of the CDR3: TGTGCCAGCAGGGCCGGGACACTGGGCTACACCTTC.

The chain uses TRBV5-1 and TRBJ2-7, with D uncertain. With 0 bases removed from V and 1 base from J, the gap between germline ends came to 5 bases. The CDR3 sequence is 13 residues long. In germline, CDR1 is SGHRS, CDR2 YFSETQ. The CDR3 sequence is CASSLAQSYEQYF. CDR3 coding DNA: TGCGCCAGCAGCTTGGCGCAGTCCTACGAGCAGTACTTC.

The CDR3 DNA follows: TGCGCCAGCAGCTTGGGACAGGGAAACGAGCAGTACTTC. This codes for CASSLGQGNEQYF. The chain joins TRBV5-1 to TRBJ2-7; 7 bases line up with TRBD1. V was pared by 0 bases and J by 5 bases, with 2 bases of the junction left unmatched. CDR1 SGHRS and CDR2 YFSETQ come from the germline V gene. The CDR3 contains 13 residues.

The rearrangement joins TRBV11-2 to TRBJ2-3; D is uncertain. CDR1 is SGHAT, CDR2 FQNNGV, per germline. V gave up 5 bases and J gave up 5 bases, with 11 bases separating them. This CDR3 spans 13 amino acids. The CDR3 nucleotides are TGTGCCAGCAGCGAGCCTCTGGGAGATACGCAGTATTTT. It is translated as CASSEPLGDTQYF.

There are a few counts of this clone. The junction departs from germline at one end; a sequencing error may be responsible. J is TRBJ2-5 and V is TRBV19, with D uncertain. Germline V gene data show CDR1 as LNHDA and CDR2 as SQIVND (reference sequence). The CDR3 extends over 14 amino acids. In DNA, the CDR3 is TGTGCCAGTAGTTTGGACCGATCTGTGGTCACCCAGCACTTC. Encoded protein: CASSLDRSVVTQHF.

This chain uses TRBV19 with TRBJ2-5, with 9 bases fitting TRBD2. The CDR3 covers 15 residues. Per the germline V gene, CDR1 is LNHDA and CDR2 is SQIVND (reference sequence). J lost 4 bases, V lost 7 bases, and 10 bases had no gene match. DNA for the CDR3: TGTGCCAGTAATTGGCGCGGGGGGGCCATAGAGACCCAGTACTTC. Translating it yields CASNWRGGAIETQYF.

This chain joins TRBV11-2 and TRBJ2-3; D might be TRBD2 (6 bases). The V and J ends lost 8 bases and 0 bases respectively, with 15 bases between them. CDR1 and CDR2 from the germline V gene are SGHAT and FQNNGV. The CDR3 consists of 15 residues. The CDR3: CASQKLGGSTDTQYF. CDR3 DNA sequence: TGTGCCAGCCAAAAGCTCGGGGGTAGCACAGATACGCAGTATTTT. Combining the CDR3 with reference TRBV11-2 and TRBJ2-3 gives the whole variable domain EAGVAQSPRYKIIEKRQSVAFWCNPISGHATLYWYQQILGQGPKLLIQFQNNGVVDDSQLPKDRFSAERLKGVDSTLKIQPAKLEDSAVYLCASQKLGGSTDTQYFGPGTRLTVL.

The genes are TRBV20-1 and TRBJ2-3; D is uncertain. Germline CDR1 is DFQATT and CDR2 is SNEGSKA (reference sequence). This CDR3 spans 11 amino acids. Trimming cost V 5 bases and J 5 bases, with 8 bases left between them. The CDR3 nucleotides read TGCAGTGCTCAAGTCGGAGATACGCAGTATTTT. Its protein product is CSAQVGDTQYF.

The J gene is TRBJ2-1, the V gene TRBV19; D unresolved. V gave up 5 bases and J gave up 3 bases, with 14 bases separating them. CDR3 length: 15 residues. CDR1 is LNHDA, CDR2 SQIVND, per germline (reference sequence). The DNA for the CDR3 is TGTGCCAGTAGTCCCACTGCCGTCAGCTACAATGAGCAGTTCTTC. It encodes CASSPTAVSYNEQFF. Combining the CDR3 with reference TRBV19 and TRBJ2-1 gives the whole variable domain DGGITQSPKYLFRKEGQNVTLSCEQNLNHDAMYWYRQDPGQGLRLIYYSQIVNDFQKGDIAEGYSVSREKKESFPLTVTSAQKNPTAFYLCASSPTAVSYNEQFFGPGTRLTVL.

This clone has a handful of counts. Other nucleotide sequences from this sample produce the same CDR3. The rearrangement uses TRBV18 and TRBJ1-1, with unresolved D. The CDR3 is made up of 13 amino acids. The V gene lost 1 base and the J gene lost 1 base, with 4 bases spanning the gap. The germline CDR1 and CDR2 sequences are KGHSH and LQKENI. CDR3 sequence: CASSPQGNTEAFF. The DNA of the CDR3 is TGTGCCAGCTCACCACAGGGGAACACTGAAGCTTTCTTT.